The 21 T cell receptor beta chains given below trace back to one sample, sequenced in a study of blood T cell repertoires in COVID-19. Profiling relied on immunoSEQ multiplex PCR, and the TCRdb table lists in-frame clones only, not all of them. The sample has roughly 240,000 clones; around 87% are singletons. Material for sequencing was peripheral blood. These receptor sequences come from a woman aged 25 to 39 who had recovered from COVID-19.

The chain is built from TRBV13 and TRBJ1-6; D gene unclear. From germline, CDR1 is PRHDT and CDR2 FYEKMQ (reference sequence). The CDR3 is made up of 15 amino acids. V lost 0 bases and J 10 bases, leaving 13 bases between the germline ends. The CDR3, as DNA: TGTGCCAGCAGCTTAGGGCGGGGTTCGGGATCACCCCTCCACTTT. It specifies CASSLGRGSGSPLHF.

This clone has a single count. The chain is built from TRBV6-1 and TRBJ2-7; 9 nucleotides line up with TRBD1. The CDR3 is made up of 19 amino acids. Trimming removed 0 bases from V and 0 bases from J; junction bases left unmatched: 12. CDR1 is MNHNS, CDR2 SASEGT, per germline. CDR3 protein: CASSEAGHRGRIFSYEQYF. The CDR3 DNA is TGTGCCAGCAGTGAAGCGGGACACAGGGGGCGCATCTTCTCCTACGAGCAGTACTTC.

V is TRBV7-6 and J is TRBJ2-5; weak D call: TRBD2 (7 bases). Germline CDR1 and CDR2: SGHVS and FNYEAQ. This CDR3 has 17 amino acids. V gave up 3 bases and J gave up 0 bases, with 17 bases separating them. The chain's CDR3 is CASSLGTGGWYQETQYF. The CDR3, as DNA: TGTGCCAGCAGCTTGGGGACGGGGGGCTGGTACCAAGAGACCCAGTACTTC. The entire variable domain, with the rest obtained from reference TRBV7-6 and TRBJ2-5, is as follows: GAGVSQSPRYKVTKRGQDVALRCDPISGHVSLYWYRQALGQGPEFLTYFNYEAQQDKSGLPNDRFSAERPEGSISTLTIQRTEQRDSAMYRCASSLGTGGWYQETQYFGPGTRLLVL.

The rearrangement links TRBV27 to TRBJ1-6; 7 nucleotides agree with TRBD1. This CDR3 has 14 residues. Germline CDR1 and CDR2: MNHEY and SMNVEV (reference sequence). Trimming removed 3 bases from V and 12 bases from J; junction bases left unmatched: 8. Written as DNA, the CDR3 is TGTGCCAGCAGTTTCCGGGACAGATCGCGACCCCTCCACTTT. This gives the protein CASSFRDRSRPLHF.

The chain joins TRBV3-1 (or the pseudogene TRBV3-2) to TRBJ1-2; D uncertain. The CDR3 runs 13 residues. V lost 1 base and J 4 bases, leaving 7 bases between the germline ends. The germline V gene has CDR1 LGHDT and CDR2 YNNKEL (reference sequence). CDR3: CASSQGSGYGYTF. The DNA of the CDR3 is TGTGCCAGCAGCCAAGGGTCAGGCTATGGCTACACCTTC.

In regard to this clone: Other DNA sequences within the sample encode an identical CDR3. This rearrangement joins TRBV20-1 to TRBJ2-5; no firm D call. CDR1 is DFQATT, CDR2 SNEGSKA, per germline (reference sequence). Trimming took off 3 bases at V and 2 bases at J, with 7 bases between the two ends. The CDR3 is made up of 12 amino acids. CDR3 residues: CSASRGQETQYF. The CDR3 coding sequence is TGCAGTGCTAGTAGAGGACAAGAGACCCAGTACTTC.

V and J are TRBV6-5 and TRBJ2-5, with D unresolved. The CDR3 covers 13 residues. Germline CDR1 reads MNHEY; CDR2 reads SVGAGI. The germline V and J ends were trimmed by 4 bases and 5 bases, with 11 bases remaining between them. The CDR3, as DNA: TGTGCCAGCAGTTTCTACAGTGGTGAGACCCAGTACTTC. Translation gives CASSFYSGETQYF.

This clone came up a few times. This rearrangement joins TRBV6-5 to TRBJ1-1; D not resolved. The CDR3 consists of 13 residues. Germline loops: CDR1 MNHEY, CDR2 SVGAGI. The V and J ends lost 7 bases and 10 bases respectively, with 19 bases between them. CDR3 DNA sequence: TGTGCCAGCACCCACCCCGGCGGCGGCAGAGCTTTCTTT. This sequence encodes CASTHPGGGRAFF.

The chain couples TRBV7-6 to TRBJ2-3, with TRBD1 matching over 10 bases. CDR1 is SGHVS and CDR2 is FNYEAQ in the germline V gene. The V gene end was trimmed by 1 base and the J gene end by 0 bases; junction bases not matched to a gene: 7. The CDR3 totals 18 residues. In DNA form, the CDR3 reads TGTGCCAGCAGCTTAGGCACCGGGACAGGGGCTAGCACAGATACGCAGTATTTT. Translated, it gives CASSLGTGTGASTDTQYF.

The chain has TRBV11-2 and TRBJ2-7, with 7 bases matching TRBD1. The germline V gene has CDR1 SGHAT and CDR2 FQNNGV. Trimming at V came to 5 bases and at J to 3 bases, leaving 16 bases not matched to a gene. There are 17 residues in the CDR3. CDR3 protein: CASSAYPRGLNSYEQYF. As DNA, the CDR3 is TGTGCCAGCAGCGCCTACCCGAGGGGGCTAAATAGCTACGAGCAGTACTTC.

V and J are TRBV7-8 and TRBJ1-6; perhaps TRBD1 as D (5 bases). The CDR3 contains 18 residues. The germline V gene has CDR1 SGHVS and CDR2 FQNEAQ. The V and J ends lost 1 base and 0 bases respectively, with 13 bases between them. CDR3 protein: CASSLVGQESSYNSPLHF. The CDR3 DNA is TGTGCCAGCAGCTTAGTGGGGCAGGAGAGCTCCTATAATTCACCCCTCCACTTT. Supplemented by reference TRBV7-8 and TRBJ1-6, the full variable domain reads GAGVSQSPRYKVAKRGQDVALRCDPISGHVSLFWYQQALGQGPEFLTYFQNEAQLDKSGLPSDRFFAERPEGSVSTLKIQRTQQEDSAVYLCASSLVGQESSYNSPLHFGNGTRLTVT.

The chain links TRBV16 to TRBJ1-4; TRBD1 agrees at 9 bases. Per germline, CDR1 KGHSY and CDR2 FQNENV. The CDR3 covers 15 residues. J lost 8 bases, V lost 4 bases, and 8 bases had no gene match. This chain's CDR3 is CASSPQDRGSEKLFF. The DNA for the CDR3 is TGTGCCAGCAGCCCCCAGGACAGGGGCTCCGAAAAACTGTTTTTT.

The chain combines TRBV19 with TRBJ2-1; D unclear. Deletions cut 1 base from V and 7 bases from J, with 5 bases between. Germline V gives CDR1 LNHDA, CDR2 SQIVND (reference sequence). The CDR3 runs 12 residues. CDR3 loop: CASSIVMNEQFF. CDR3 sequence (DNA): TGTGCCAGTAGTATAGTCATGAATGAGCAGTTCTTC.

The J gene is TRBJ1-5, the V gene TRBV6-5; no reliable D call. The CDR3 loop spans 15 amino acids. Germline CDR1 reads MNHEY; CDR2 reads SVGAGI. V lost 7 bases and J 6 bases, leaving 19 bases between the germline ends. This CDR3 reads CASTAGRANFQPQHF. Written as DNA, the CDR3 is TGTGCCAGCACAGCCGGGAGGGCCAATTTTCAGCCCCAGCATTTT.

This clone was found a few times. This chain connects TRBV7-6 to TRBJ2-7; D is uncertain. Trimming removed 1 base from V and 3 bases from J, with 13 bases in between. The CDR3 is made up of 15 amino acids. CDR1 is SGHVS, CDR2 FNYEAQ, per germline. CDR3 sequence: CASSLGPRPDYEQYF. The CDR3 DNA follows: TGTGCCAGCAGCTTAGGGCCCAGGCCCGACTACGAGCAGTACTTC.

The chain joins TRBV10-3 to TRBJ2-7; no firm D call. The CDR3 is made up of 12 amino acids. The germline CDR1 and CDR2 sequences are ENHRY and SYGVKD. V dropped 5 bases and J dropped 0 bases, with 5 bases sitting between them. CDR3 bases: TGTGCCATCAGTCGAGACTCCTACGAGCAGTACTTC. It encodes CAISRDSYEQYF.

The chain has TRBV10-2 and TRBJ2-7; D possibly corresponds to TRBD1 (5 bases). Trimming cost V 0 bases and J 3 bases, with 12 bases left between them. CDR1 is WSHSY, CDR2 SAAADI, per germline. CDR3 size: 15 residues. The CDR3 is CASSESPGSLYEQYF. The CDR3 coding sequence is TGCGCCAGCAGTGAGTCCCCAGGGTCCCTCTACGAGCAGTACTTC.

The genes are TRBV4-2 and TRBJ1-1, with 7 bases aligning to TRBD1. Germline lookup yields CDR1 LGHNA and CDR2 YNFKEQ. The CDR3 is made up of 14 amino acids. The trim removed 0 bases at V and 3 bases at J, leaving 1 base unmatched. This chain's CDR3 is CASSQETGDTEAFF. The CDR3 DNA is TGTGCCAGCAGCCAAGAAACAGGGGACACTGAAGCTTTCTTT.

CDR3 in amino acids: CASSLLADTQYF. In DNA, the CDR3 is TGTGCCAGCAGTTTATTAGCAGATACGCAGTATTTT. The J gene is TRBJ2-3, the V gene TRBV27, with D uncertain. The CDR3 spans 12 residues. Germline values: CDR1 MNHEY, CDR2 SMNVEV (reference sequence). V lost 1 base, J lost 4 bases, and 3 bases lay in between.

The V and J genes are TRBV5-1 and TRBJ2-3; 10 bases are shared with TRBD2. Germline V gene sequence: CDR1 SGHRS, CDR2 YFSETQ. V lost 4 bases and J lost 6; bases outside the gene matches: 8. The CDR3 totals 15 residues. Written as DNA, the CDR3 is TGCGCCAGCAGCCCACAGGGACTAGCGTTGGATACGCAGTATTTT. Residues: CASSPQGLALDTQYF.

Here the CDR3 DNA reads TGTGCCAGCAGGGGGACTTGGGTTTCCACTGAAGCTTTCTTT. Protein sequence: CASRGTWVSTEAFF. The chain uses TRBV27 and TRBJ1-1; tentatively, D is TRBD1 (5 bases). Trimming took off 6 bases at V and 4 bases at J, with 15 bases between the two ends. Germline V gene sequence: CDR1 MNHEY, CDR2 SMNVEV (reference sequence). This CDR3 contains 14 residues.